This T cell receptor beta chain is from a study of blood T cell repertoires in COVID-19. Study information: Italy, Spain and the United States were the sources of the convalescent and acute COVID-19 samples. Nucleic acid was either cDNA or gDNA, and it came from T cells, B-cell-depleted T cells, or PBMCs.

Germline V gene data show CDR1 as MNHEY and CDR2 as SVGAGI. Trimming cost V 8 bases and J 3 bases; bases outside gene matches: 4. The CDR3 totals 12 residues. Generated by immunoSEQ multiplex PCR, the TCRdb table keeps only in-frame clones and is missing some. The data contain 100,000 or so clones, around 81% of them seen just once; the ten biggest clones take up roughly 4%. The receptor was derived from a man between 60 and 75 years old with acute or convalescent COVID-19. Sample: peripheral blood. The V call is TRBV6-5, the J call TRBJ2-7, with 7 bases lining up with TRBD1. The CDR3 protein is CASDTGDYEQYF. The CDR3 nucleotides read TGTGCCAGCGATACAGGGGACTACGAGCAGTACTTC.